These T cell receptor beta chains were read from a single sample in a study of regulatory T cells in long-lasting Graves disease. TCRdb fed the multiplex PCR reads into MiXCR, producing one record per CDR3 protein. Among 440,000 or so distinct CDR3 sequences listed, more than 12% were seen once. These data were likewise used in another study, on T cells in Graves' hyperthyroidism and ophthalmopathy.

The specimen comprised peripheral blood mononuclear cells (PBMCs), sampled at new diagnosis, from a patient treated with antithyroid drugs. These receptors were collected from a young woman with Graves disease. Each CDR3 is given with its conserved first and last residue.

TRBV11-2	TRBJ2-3	CASSPGTITDTQYF
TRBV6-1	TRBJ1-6	CASSPDRGINSPLHF
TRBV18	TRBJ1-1	CASSPPVTGRKNTEAFF
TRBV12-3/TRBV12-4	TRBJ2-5	CASSHDRFQETQYF
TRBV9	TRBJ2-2	CASSVAGVAGPADTGELFF
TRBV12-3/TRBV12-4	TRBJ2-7	CASSLKWGGASHYEQYF
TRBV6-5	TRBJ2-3	CASSSFGTDTQYF
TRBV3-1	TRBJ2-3	CASSQDFLSVDTQYF
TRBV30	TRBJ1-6	CAWDRGFDSPLHF
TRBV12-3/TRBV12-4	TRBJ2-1	CASSPRGTSGDNEQFF
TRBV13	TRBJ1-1	CASSLRRTVGTEAFF
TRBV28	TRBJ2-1	CASTIQGSTYNEQFF
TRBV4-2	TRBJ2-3	CASSQEGASGRLSTDTQYF
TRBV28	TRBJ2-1	CASSLGSGRAHEQFF
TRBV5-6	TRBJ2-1	CASSLGSVLNEQFF
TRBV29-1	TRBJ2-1	CSVEDAGGEGEQFF
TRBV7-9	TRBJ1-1	CASSLVEITEAFF
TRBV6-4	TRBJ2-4	CASIGGRDIQYF
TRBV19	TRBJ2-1	CASSIGTGGINEQFF
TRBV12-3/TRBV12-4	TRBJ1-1	CAVLQGKNTEAFF
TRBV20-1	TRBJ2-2	CSARGDGELFF
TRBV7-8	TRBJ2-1	CASEHGNEQFF
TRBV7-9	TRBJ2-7	CASSLVTSPSYEQYF
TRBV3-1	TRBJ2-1	CASSQQGGGKFF
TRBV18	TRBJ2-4	CASSHGTGGAKNIQYF
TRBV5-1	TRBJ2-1	CASSPAVRGEQFF
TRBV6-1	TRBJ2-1	CASSPGTSGRDEQFF
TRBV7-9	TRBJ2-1	CASSPGTSGPYNEQFF
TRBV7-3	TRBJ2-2	CASSLQLARNTGELFF
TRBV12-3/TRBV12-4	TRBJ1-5	CASSPRTGGNQPQHF
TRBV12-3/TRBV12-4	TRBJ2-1	CASSFRANNEQFF
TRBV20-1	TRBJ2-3	CSAREDRSRDTQYF
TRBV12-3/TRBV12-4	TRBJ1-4	CASSLAGVTNEKLFF
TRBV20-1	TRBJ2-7	CSARVLAGSSYEQYF
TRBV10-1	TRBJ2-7	CASSELTGRAPYEQYF
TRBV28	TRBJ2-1	CAIGGLAVTYNEQFF
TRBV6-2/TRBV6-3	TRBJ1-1	CASSYSYRQGNTEAFF
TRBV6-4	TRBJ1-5	CASSETGPLSQPQHF
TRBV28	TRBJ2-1	CASSSRLGAYNEQFF
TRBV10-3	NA	CATRVRDEQYF
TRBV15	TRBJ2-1	CATRPAVSSYNEQFF
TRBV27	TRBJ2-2	CASSLALAVGITGELFF
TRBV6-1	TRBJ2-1	CASRKRLAGGGYNEQFF
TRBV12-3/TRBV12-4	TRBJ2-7	CASSWTGQGNEQYF
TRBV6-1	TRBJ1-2	CATGTGTYGYTF
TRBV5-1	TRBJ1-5	CASSEGPRSLLPQHF
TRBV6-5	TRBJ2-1	CASSYPTSGRIDEQFF
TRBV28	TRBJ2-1	CASSPPGHSYNEQFF
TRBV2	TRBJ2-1	CASKDRTNPNYNEQFF
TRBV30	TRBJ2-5	CSEGRGETQYF
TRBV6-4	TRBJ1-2	CASSDSSRGKDGYTF
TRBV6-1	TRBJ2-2	CASSPTSGITGELFF
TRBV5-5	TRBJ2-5	CASSFIAETQYF
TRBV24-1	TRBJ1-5	CATSYGEQPQHF